One and the same sample provided the 18 T cell receptor beta chains below, sequenced in a study of T-cell reconstitution after alpha-beta-depleted transplantation in children. Preparation of the TCRbeta library was carried out with unique molecular identifiers. TCRdb processed the PCR reads anew with MiXCR; each CDR3 protein has one entry. The sample lists approximately 350,000 distinct CDR3 sequences; under 13% were seen once. The sample was PBMCs from the stem cell graft donor, taken from the stem cell graft. These receptors were collected from a human donor who donated a stem cell graft to a child with acute lymphoblastic leukemia.

This clonotype showed up just a few times. V is TRBV7-2 and J is TRBJ2-1; D possibly corresponds to TRBD2 (6 bases). Germline V gene sequence: CDR1 SGHTA, CDR2 FQGNSA. CDR3 length: 14 residues. Trimming pared 4 bases from V and 2 bases from J, leaving 9 bases between. The CDR3 protein is CASSSGLTYNEQFF. The CDR3, as DNA: TGTGCCAGCAGCTCCGGACTAACCTACAATGAGCAGTTCTTC.

V usage is TRBV3-1 and J usage is TRBJ2-1; TRBD1 is a possible D gene (5 bases). Germline loops: CDR1 LGHDT, CDR2 YNNKEL (reference sequence). This CDR3 has 15 amino acids. Trimming removed 4 bases at V and 0 bases at J, with 10 bases between. The CDR3 DNA reads TGTGCCAGCAGCCTACGGCAGGGCTCCTACAATGAGCAGTTCTTC. It encodes CASSLRQGSYNEQFF.

The chain links TRBV6-2 or TRBV6-3 to TRBJ2-7; a weak D match, TRBD1 (5 bases). The CDR3 loop spans 12 amino acids. V was shortened by 5 bases and J by 3 bases, with 8 bases between the two germline ends. Germline assignment: CDR1 MNHEY and CDR2 SVGEGT. The CDR3 protein is CASSQGFYEQYF. In nucleotides, the CDR3 is TGTGCCAGCAGTCAGGGATTCTACGAGCAGTACTTC.

About this clonotype itself: The junction shows a germline mismatch at one end, possibly a read error. The chain employs TRBV7-2 and TRBJ2-5; TRBD2 agrees at 8 bases. The CDR3 is 15 amino acids. Looked up from germline, CDR1 is SGHTA and CDR2 is FQGNSA. CDR3 amino acids: CASSLGLAGGETRYF. The CDR3 nucleotides read TGTGCCAGCAGCTTAGGCCTAGCGGGCGGGGAGACCCGGTACTTC.

This clonotype was seen only a few times. The chain carries TRBV10-3 and TRBJ2-7; 7 bases align to TRBD1. The V segment lost 6 bases and the J segment 3 bases; nucleotides outside the gene matches: 2. Looked up from germline, CDR1 is ENHRY and CDR2 is SYGVKD. This CDR3 has 12 amino acids. In DNA, the CDR3 is TGTGCCATCAGAAGGGACAGCTACGAGCAGTACTTC. Its protein product is CAIRRDSYEQYF.

In its sample, this clonotype was seen a few times. V usage is TRBV28 and J usage is TRBJ1-2; 7 bases fit TRBD1. The germline gives CDR1 MDHEN, CDR2 SYDVKM. The V gene end was trimmed by 8 bases and the J gene end by 0 bases; junction bases not matched to a gene: 9. The CDR3 totals 15 residues. This CDR3 is CASSKQGTSNYGYTF. The DNA of the CDR3 is TGTGCCAGCTCGAAACAGGGGACGTCTAACTATGGCTACACCTTC.

This clonotype was seen at least ten times. This chain joins TRBV12-3 or TRBV12-4 and TRBJ2-2; 11 bases map to TRBD2. CDR3 length: 16 amino acids. V gave up 5 bases and J gave up 5 bases; unmatched junction bases: 7. CDR3 DNA sequence: TGTGCCAGCAGTCTTTTAGCGGGAGGGAGTACCGGGGAGCTGTTTTTT. Amino acid sequence: CASSLLAGGSTGELFF.

This clonotype has only a few counts. The chain employs TRBV10-3 and TRBJ1-2; 7 bases align to TRBD1. Germline V lookup: CDR1 ENHRY, CDR2 SYGVKD. The CDR3 loop spans 14 amino acids. V was clipped by 6 bases and J by 0 bases; unmatched bases: 4. The CDR3 DNA follows: TGTGCCATCAGCGGACAGGCCGCTAACTATGGCTACACCTTC. Residues: CAISGQAANYGYTF.

The V and J genes are TRBV11-2 and TRBJ2-5, with a tentative D call TRBD1 (6 bases). CDR3 length equals 14 residues. V was trimmed by 1 base and J by 5 bases, leaving 11 bases between them. The germline V gene encodes CDR1 SGHAT and CDR2 FQNNGV. CDR3 sequence (DNA): TGTGCCAGCAGCTTAGCACAGGGACGGGAGACCCAGTACTTC. Amino acid sequence: CASSLAQGRETQYF.

The chain links TRBV9 to TRBJ1-6; maybe TRBD1 (6 bases). With 0 bases removed from V and 10 bases from J, the gap between germline ends came to 20 bases. The CDR3 is 17 amino acids. CDR1 is SGDLS and CDR2 is YYNGEE in the germline V gene. Here the CDR3 DNA reads TGTGCCAGCAGCGTAGGGACAGAGAACGCAGTCGACTCACCCCTCCACTTT. Translating gives CASSVGTENAVDSPLHF.

The J gene is TRBJ1-2, the V gene TRBV12-3 or TRBV12-4; D is ambiguous. CDR3 length: 12 residues. V was clipped by 2 bases and J by 7 bases, with 8 bases between them. The CDR3 protein is CASSLNVGGYTF. CDR3 DNA sequence: TGTGCCAGCAGTTTAAACGTGGGTGGCTACACCTTC.

This clonotype was found many times. The genes are TRBV5-6 and TRBJ2-1; 10 nucleotides align to TRBD1. The V gene end was trimmed by 0 bases and the J gene end by 7 bases; junction bases not matched to a gene: 4. CDR1 and CDR2 from the germline V gene are SGHDT and YYEEEE. The CDR3 is 15 residues long. CDR3 protein: CASSLVRTGGNEQFF. CDR3 nucleotides: TGTGCCAGCAGCTTGGTTAGGACAGGGGGAAATGAGCAGTTCTTC.

V usage is TRBV7-9 and J usage is TRBJ1-2; 8 bases align to TRBD1. Germline CDR1 SEHNR, CDR2 FQNEAQ (reference sequence). The trim removed 6 bases at V and 4 bases at J, leaving 10 bases unmatched. This CDR3 is 15 amino acids long. The DNA of the CDR3 is TGTGCCAGCAGGTCAGGGGGCAGTGTTGTCTATGGCTACACCTTC. Its protein product is CASRSGGSVVYGYTF. The variable domain in full, with the rest retrieved from reference TRBV7-9 and TRBJ1-2, is DTGVSQNPRHKITKRGQNVTFRCDPISEHNRLYWYRQTLGQGPEFLTYFQNEAQLEKSRLLSDRFSAERPKGSFSTLEIQRTEQGDSAMYLCASRSGGSVVYGYTFGSGTRLTVV.

For this clonotype: This may arise from a read error, as a much more abundant clone is one base away. V usage is TRBV12-3 or TRBV12-4 and J usage is TRBJ2-1, with a tentative D call TRBD2 (6 bases). V lost 7 bases and J lost 3, with 13 bases in between. CDR3 length: 14 residues. The CDR3 loop is CASTVVGGYNEQFF. The CDR3 nucleotides are TGTGCCAGCACTGTAGTGGGAGGCTACAATGAGCAGTTCTTC.

The chain has TRBV6-1 and TRBJ2-3; 7 bases are a match to TRBD2. Trimming took 8 bases from V and 2 from J; bases not matched to a gene: 16. Per the germline V gene, CDR1 is MNHNS and CDR2 is SASEGT. This CDR3 is built from 17 residues. The CDR3 region is CASGPGLSPFLTDTQYF. CDR3 DNA sequence: TGTGCCAGCGGGCCGGGACTAAGCCCTTTTCTCACAGATACGCAGTATTTT.

This clonotype was recorded at least ten times. The genes are TRBV7-9 and TRBJ2-3; D uncertain. Germline V gives CDR1 SEHNR, CDR2 FQNEAQ (reference sequence). Trimming took off 0 bases at V and 2 bases at J, with 3 bases between the two ends. This CDR3 has 13 amino acids. CDR3 in amino acids: CASSLAITDTQYF. CDR3 coding DNA: TGTGCCAGCAGCTTAGCCATCACAGATACGCAGTATTTT.

The chain links TRBV28 to TRBJ2-7, with D hard to call. The germline V and J ends were trimmed by 5 bases and 2 bases, with 13 bases remaining between them. This CDR3 contains 14 residues. The germline CDR1 and CDR2 sequences are MDHEN and SYDVKM. The CDR3 DNA reads as TGTGCCAGCAGTCAAAGGACGGAGACCTACGAGCAGTACTTC. This translates into CASSQRTETYEQYF. The entire variable domain, with the rest obtained from reference TRBV28 and TRBJ2-7, is as follows: DVKVTQSSRYLVKRTGEKVFLECVQDMDHENMFWYRQDPGLGLRLIYFSYDVKMKEKGDIPEGYSVSREKKERFSLILESASTNQTSMYLCASSQRTETYEQYFGPGTRLTVT.

This clonotype was counted at least ten times. The chain recombines TRBV27 with TRBJ2-7, with D tentatively TRBD2 (6 bases). Deletions cut 6 bases from V and 1 base from J, with 16 bases between. The CDR3 contains 15 residues. Germline CDR1 and CDR2: MNHEY and SMNVEV (reference sequence). As DNA, the CDR3 is TGTGCCAGCAGGGGGATGTCGGAGGGTTCCTACGAGCAGTACTTC. As protein: CASRGMSEGSYEQYF.